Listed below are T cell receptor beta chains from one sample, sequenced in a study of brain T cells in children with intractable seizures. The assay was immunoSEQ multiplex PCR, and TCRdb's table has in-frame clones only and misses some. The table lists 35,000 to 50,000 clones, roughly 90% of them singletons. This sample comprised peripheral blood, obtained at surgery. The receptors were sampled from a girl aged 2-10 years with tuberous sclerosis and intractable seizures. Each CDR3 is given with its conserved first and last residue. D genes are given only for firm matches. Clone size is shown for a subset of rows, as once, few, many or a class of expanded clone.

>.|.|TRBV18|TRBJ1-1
TGTGCCAGCTCACCACAGACGAACACTGAAGCTTTCTTT
CASSPQTNTEAFF
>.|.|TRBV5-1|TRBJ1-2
TGCGCCAGCAGCTTCCCGGGACACTATGAAAACTATGGCTACACCTTC
CASSFPGHYENYGYTF
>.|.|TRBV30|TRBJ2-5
TGTGCCTGGAGGGTCAGGGGAGCGGGAGAGACCCAGTACTTC
CAWRVRGAGETQYF
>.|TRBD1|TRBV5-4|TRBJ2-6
TGTGCCAGCGGAAGGGGGACAGGGACATCTGGGGCCAACGTCCTGACTTTC
CASGRGTGTSGANVLTF
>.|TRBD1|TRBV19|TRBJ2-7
TGTGCCAGCCAAGGGGGACAGTCATACGAGCAGTACTTC
CASQGGQSYEQYF
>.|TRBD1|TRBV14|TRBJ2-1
TGTGCCAGCAGCCACCTGACAGGGACCTACAATGAGCAGTTCTTC
CASSHLTGTYNEQFF
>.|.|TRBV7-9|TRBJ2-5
TGTGCCAGCAGCCTTGCCGGGGCAGAGACCCAGTACTTC
CASSLAGAETQYF
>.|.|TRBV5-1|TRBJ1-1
TGCGCCAGCAGCCAACAGGGAAAGGAAGCTTTCTTT
CASSQQGKEAFF
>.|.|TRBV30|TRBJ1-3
TGTGCCTGGAGTGTATCTAGAAGGCAGGGGCAGTGGGGAAACACCATATATTTT
CAWSVSRRQGQWGNTIYF
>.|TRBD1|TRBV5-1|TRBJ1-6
TGCGCCAGCAGATTTGGACAGGGCTATAATTCACCCCTCCACTTT
CASRFGQGYNSPLHF
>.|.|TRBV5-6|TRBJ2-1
TGTGCCACAAACAAACGGGAAAAAGGGTCCTACAATGAGCAGTTCTTC
CATNKREKGSYNEQFF
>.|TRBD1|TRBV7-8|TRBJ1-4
TGTGCCAGCAGCCAAGGCGTCGGGACAGGGGTGGAAAAACTGTTTTTT
CASSQGVGTGVEKLFF
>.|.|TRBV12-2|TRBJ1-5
TGTGCAAGTCGCCCAGGACGGGACAGCCCAGACTGTCAGCCCCAGCATTTT
CASRPGRDSPDCQPQHF
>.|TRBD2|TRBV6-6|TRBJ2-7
TGTGCCAGCAGCCACACAATTAATCCTAGCGGGGGGCCCTCGAACTACGAGCAGTACTTC
CASSHTINPSGGPSNYEQYF
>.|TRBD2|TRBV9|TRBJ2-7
TGTGCCCGCCGCGACGGCGGGGGGGGCAACATCTACGAGCAGTACTTC
CARRDGGGGNIYEQYF
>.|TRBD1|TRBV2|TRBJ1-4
TGTGCCGGGGGGGCAGGGGGAAACGAAAAACTGTTTTTT
CAGGAGGNEKLFF
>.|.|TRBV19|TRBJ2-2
TGTGCCAGTACCCCATTCGGGACCTTCACCGGGGAGCTGTTTTTT
CASTPFGTFTGELFF
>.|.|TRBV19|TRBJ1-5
TGTGCCAGTTCGCCAGCCCAGGGGCCCCAGCATTTT
CASSPAQGPQHF
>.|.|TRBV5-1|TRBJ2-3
TGCGCCAGTAAGTTCACAGATACGCAGTATTTT
CASKFTDTQYF
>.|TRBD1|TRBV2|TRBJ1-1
TGTGCCAGCACCCCTGACAGGGTCAACACTGAAGCTTTCTTT
CASTPDRVNTEAFF
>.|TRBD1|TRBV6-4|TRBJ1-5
TGTGCCAGCAGTGACTCCGCCTCTGGGACAGAAAAATCAGCCCAGCATTTT
CASSDSASGTEKSAQHF
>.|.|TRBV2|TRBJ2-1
TGTGCCAGCAGTGAGATGGATGAGCAGTTCTTC
CASSEMDEQFF
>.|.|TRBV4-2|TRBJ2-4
TGTGCCAGCAGCCAAGATATCACAGGGAGAAACATTCAGTACTTC
CASSQDITGRNIQYF
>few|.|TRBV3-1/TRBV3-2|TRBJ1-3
TGTGCCAGCAGCCAAGGATGGACAGCTGGAAACACCATATATTTT
CASSQGWTAGNTIYF
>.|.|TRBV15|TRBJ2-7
TGTGCCACCAGCATACGACAGGGGAGGGGCTACGAGCAGTACTTC
CATSIRQGRGYEQYF
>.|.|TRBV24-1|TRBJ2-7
TGTGCCACCAGTATCAACCGGGACGGAGACTACGAGCAGTACTTC
CATSINRDGDYEQYF
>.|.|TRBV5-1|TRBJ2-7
TGCGCCAGCAGCTTGGCAGTTTTTGGGCAGCCTAGCTACGAGCAGTACTTC
CASSLAVFGQPSYEQYF
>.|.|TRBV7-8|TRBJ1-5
TGTGCCAGCAGCTTCTCCGGGACCAACAATCAGCCCCAGCATTTT
CASSFSGTNNQPQHF
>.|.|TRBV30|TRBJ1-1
TGTGCCTGGAAATCGAGGGACCCGGCGTACGGTGTGGACGATGAAGCTTTCTTT
CAWKSRDPAYGVDDEAFF
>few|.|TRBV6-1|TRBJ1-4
TGTGCCAGCAGTGAACACGGGGCGCCTAATGAAAAACTGTTTTTT
CASSEHGAPNEKLFF
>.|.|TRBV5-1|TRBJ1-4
TGCGCCAGCAGCTTGGGGAGGGGCAGGACTAATGAAAAACTGTTTTTT
CASSLGRGRTNEKLFF
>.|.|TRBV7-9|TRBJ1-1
TGTGCCAGCAGGCCCGCGGTCGGTCGGGGAAAGAACACTGAAGCTTTCTTT
CASRPAVGRGKNTEAFF
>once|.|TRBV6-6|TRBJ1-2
TGTGCCAGCAGTTACTCGTGGAGCCAAATAAAGTGCTACACCTTC
CASSYSWSQIKCYTF
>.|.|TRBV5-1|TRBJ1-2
TGCGCCAGCAGCTTCGAAGGACCGGGGGAAGGCTACACCTTC
CASSFEGPGEGYTF
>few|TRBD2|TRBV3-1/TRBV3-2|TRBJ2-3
TGTGCCAGCAGCCAAGATTGGGATAGCGGGGCCCAAGATACGCAGTATTTT
CASSQDWDSGAQDTQYF
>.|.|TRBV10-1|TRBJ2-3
TGCGCCAGCAGGAACCAGGGAGATACGCAGTATTTT
CASRNQGDTQYF
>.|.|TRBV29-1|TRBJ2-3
TGCAGCGTTGAAGTGGCGCCTAGGGGTGGAGAGTATTTT
CSVEVAPRGGEYF
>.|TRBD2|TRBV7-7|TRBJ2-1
TGTGCCAGCAGCATCGGGGGGACCGTCTACAATGAGCAGTTCTTC
CASSIGGTVYNEQFF
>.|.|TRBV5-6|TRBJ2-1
TGTGCCAGCAGCGATGAAACGGACATGACCTACAATGAGCAGTTCTTC
CASSDETDMTYNEQFF
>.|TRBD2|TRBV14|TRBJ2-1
TGTGCCAGCAGCCAAGATCAAAGGACTAGCGGGGGCCTTTACAATGAGCAGTTCTTC
CASSQDQRTSGGLYNEQFF
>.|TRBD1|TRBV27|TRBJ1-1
TGTGCCAGCAGCTCAGCCGCCGGGACAGGGTCCACTGAAGCTTTCTTT
CASSSAAGTGSTEAFF
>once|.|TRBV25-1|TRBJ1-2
TGTGCCAGCAGTCCCCCGGAGGGGGGCTATGGCTACACCTTC
CASSPPEGGYGYTF
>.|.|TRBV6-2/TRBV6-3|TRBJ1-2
TGTGCCAGCAGTTATACCCGAGGGGAGAACTATGGCTACACCTTC
CASSYTRGENYGYTF
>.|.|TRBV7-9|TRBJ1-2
TGTGCCAGCAGCCCACCGCCGGACAGTAACTATGGCTACACCTTC
CASSPPPDSNYGYTF
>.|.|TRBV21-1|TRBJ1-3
TGTGCCAGCAGCAAAGTATCGGGACAGGGGTTCTCTGGAAACACCATATATTTT
CASSKVSGQGFSGNTIYF
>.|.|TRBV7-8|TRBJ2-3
TGTGCCAGCAGCCCCTACGCGGCAGATACGCAGTATTTT
CASSPYAADTQYF
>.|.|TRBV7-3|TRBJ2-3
TGTGCCAGCAGCTTAACATTACAGGGAACAGATACGCAGTATTTT
CASSLTLQGTDTQYF
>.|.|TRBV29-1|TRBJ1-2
TGCAGCGTTGAAGATCTTCAAAGGGTCGGGGGCTATGGCTACACCTTC
CSVEDLQRVGGYGYTF
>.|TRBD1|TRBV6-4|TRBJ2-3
TGTGCCATGACGACAGGGTTTGGAGATACGCAGTATTTT
CAMTTGFGDTQYF
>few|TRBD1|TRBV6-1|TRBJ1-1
TGTGCCAGCAGTGAATGGACAGGCCGGAACACTGAAGCTTTCTTT
CASSEWTGRNTEAFF
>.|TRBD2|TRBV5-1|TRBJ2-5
TGCGCCAGCAGCCAAGGTTGGAGCGGGGTTCAAGAGACCCAGTACTTC
CASSQGWSGVQETQYF
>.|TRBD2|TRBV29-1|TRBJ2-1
TGCAGCGTTGAATCCAGCGGGGGACTCAATGAGCAGTTCTTC
CSVESSGGLNEQFF